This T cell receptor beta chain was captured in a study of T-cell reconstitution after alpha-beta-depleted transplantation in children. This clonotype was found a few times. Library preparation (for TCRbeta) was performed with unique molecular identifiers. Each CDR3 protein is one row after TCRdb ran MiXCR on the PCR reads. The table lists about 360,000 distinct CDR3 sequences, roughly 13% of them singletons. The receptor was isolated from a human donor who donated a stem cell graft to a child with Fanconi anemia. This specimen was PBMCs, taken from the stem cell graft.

CDR3 bases: TGTGCCAGCAGCCCCCAGATGGCCTACAATGAGCAGTTCTTC. Protein: CASSPQMAYNEQFF. The chain employs TRBV9 and TRBJ2-1; D is unresolved. Germline V gene data show CDR1 as SGDLS and CDR2 as YYNGEE. Trimming left V 4 bases short and J 2 bases short, with 10 bases between. The CDR3 has 14 amino acids.